This is a list of T cell receptor beta chains from one sample in a study of blood T cell repertoires in COVID-19. This table comes from immunoSEQ multiplex PCR, and its TCRdb copy is limited to in-frame clones, with some not included. The table shows about 350,000 clones, with about nine tenths occurring only once. Sequencing was performed on PBMCs or T cells enriched from blood (not recorded which). Receptors originate from a woman aged 25 to 45 who had been exposed to COVID-19. CDR3s include the opening cysteine and the closing phenylalanine or tryptophan. Fields, in order: J gene, V gene, clone size, D gene, CDR3 protein, CDR3 DNA. A D gene is named only where the DNA matches it firmly. Only some rows state a clone size, as once, few, many or a class for expanded clones.

TRBJ1-2,TRBV3-1/TRBV3-2,NA,TRBD1,CASSHRQGDGYTF,TGTGCCAGCAGCCATAGACAGGGGGATGGCTACACCTTC
TRBJ2-7,TRBV6-5,NA,TRBD1,CASRGTGYAYEQYF,TGTGCCAGCAGGGGGACAGGATATGCCTACGAGCAGTACTTC
TRBJ2-5,TRBV10-3,NA,NA,CAISTGDWETQYF,TGTGCCATCAGCACAGGAGATTGGGAGACCCAGTACTTC
TRBJ2-7,TRBV3-1/TRBV3-2,NA,TRBD2,CASSHWTSGSSYEQYF,TGTGCCAGCAGCCACTGGACTAGCGGGAGCTCCTACGAGCAGTACTTC
TRBJ1-2,TRBV24-1,NA,TRBD1,CATSESTGGARYGYTF,TGTGCCACCAGTGAATCCACAGGGGGCGCACGTTATGGCTACACCTTC
TRBJ1-1,TRBV29-1,NA,NA,CSAGEGTEAFF,TGCAGCGCCGGGGAGGGCACTGAAGCTTTCTTT
TRBJ2-1,TRBV5-8,NA,TRBD2,CASGTTYNEQFF,TGTGCCAGCGGGACTACCTACAATGAGCAGTTCTTC
TRBJ1-2,TRBV28,NA,NA,CASSLVIQGDSYGYTF,TGTGCCAGCAGTTTAGTCATACAAGGGGATAGTTATGGCTACACCTTC
TRBJ2-5,TRBV5-1,NA,NA,CASSLRQDQETQYF,TGCGCCAGCAGCTTGAGACAGGACCAAGAGACCCAGTACTTC
TRBJ2-1,TRBV10-3,once,NA,CAISPGGTYNEQFF,TGTGCCATCAGTCCTGGAGGGACCTACAATGAGCAGTTCTTC
TRBJ1-2,TRBV7-9,NA,NA,CASSLASIGDYGYTF,TGTGCCAGCAGCTTAGCCAGTATAGGGGACTATGGCTACACCTTC
TRBJ2-3,TRBV6-5,NA,NA,CASNPWTGADTQYF,TGTGCCAGCAACCCCTGGACTGGGGCAGATACGCAGTATTTT
TRBJ2-7,TRBV18,few,TRBD1,CASSPPDRQRYEQYF,TGTGCCAGCTCACCACCGGACAGGCAACGCTACGAGCAGTACTTC
TRBJ2-3,TRBV5-6,NA,NA,CASSPDPSSPGDTQYF,TGTGCCAGCAGCCCGGACCCTAGCAGCCCCGGAGATACGCAGTATTTT
TRBJ2-4,TRBV29-1,NA,NA,CSVGVSGIQYF,TGCAGCGTTGGGGTGTCGGGCATTCAGTACTTC
TRBJ2-3,TRBV2,NA,NA,CASSQADTQYF,TGTGCCAGCAGTCAGGCAGATACGCAGTATTTT
TRBJ2-7,TRBV12-5,NA,NA,CASGPTGFFGSSYEQYF,TGTGCTAGTGGTCCTACCGGTTTTTTTGGGAGCTCCTACGAGCAGTACTTC
TRBJ2-2,TRBV9,NA,TRBD2,CASSASGTEGELFF,TGTGCCAGCAGCGCTAGCGGGACGGAGGGGGAGCTGTTTTTT
TRBJ2-7,TRBV28,NA,NA,CASTPAGGKSYEQYF,TGTGCCAGCACCCCCGCCGGCGGGAAAAGCTACGAGCAGTACTTC
TRBJ2-7,TRBV3-1/TRBV3-2,NA,TRBD2,CASSQDWGLAYEQYF,TGTGCCAGCAGCCAAGATTGGGGACTAGCATACGAGCAGTACTTC
TRBJ2-1,TRBV27,NA,TRBD2,CASSPRSGTSGTYNEQFF,TGTGCCAGCAGTCCCCGCTCCGGGACTAGCGGCACCTACAATGAGCAGTTCTTC
TRBJ2-5,TRBV30,NA,TRBD2,CAWSPPGLAFGETQYF,TGTGCCTGGAGTCCTCCCGGACTAGCTTTCGGAGAGACCCAGTACTTC
TRBJ1-2,TRBV24-1,NA,NA,CATSGGRSDYGYTF,TGTGCCACCAGTGGGGGGCGGTCGGACTATGGCTACACCTTC
TRBJ1-3,TRBV29-1,NA,NA,CSVDISGPGPLGSGNTIYF,TGCAGCGTTGATATAAGTGGTCCAGGGCCCCTAGGCTCTGGAAACACCATATATTTT
TRBJ1-2,TRBV27,NA,TRBD1,CASSPGTGYGYGYTF,TGTGCCAGCAGTCCCGGGACAGGGTACGGCTATGGCTACACCTTC
TRBJ2-5,TRBV3-1/TRBV3-2,NA,NA,CASSPLGSTETQYF,TGTGCCAGCAGCCCCCTGGGTAGCACGGAGACCCAGTACTTC
TRBJ1-2,TRBV28,NA,TRBD1,CASSFPPGQGSYGYTF,TGTGCCAGCAGTTTCCCACCGGGACAGGGTTCCTATGGCTACACCTTC
TRBJ2-1,TRBV18,NA,TRBD2,CASSPPMGVAGGYNEQFF,TGTGCCAGCTCACCACCGATGGGCGTAGCGGGAGGCTACAATGAGCAGTTCTTC
TRBJ1-2,TRBV28,NA,TRBD1,CASSSGQGLNGYTF,TGTGCCAGCAGTTCTGGACAGGGCCTAAATGGCTACACCTTC
TRBJ2-2,TRBV10-3,NA,NA,CAISDSGPGELFF,TGTGCCATCAGTGATTCAGGCCCCGGGGAGCTGTTTTTT
TRBJ2-7,TRBV18,NA,NA,CASSQFEGRGGYEQYF,TGTGCCAGCTCACAGTTCGAGGGCAGAGGTGGCTACGAGCAGTACTTC
TRBJ2-7,TRBV5-5,NA,NA,CASNSVPETGEQYF,TGTGCCAGCAATAGCGTTCCTGAGACTGGCGAGCAGTACTTC
TRBJ2-5,TRBV5-4,NA,TRBD2,CASSQGTSGRVETQYF,TGTGCCAGCAGCCAAGGGACTAGCGGGAGGGTGGAGACCCAGTACTTC
TRBJ2-2,TRBV18,NA,TRBD2,CASSPVGLNTGELFF,TGTGCCAGCTCACCGGTGGGACTAAACACCGGGGAGCTGTTTTTT
TRBJ1-3,TRBV5-1,once,NA,CASSLDISGNTIYF,TGCGCCAGCAGTTTAGATATCTCTGGAAACACCATATATTTT
TRBJ1-2,TRBV7-9,NA,NA,CASSYDRFNYTF,TGTGCCAGCAGCTACGACAGGTTCAACTACACCTTC
TRBJ1-1,TRBV6-5,NA,NA,CASSYSTNTEAFF,TGTGCCAGCAGTTACTCCACAAACACTGAAGCTTTCTTT
TRBJ2-3,TRBV3-1/TRBV3-2,once,TRBD1,CASSQDWTGSTDTQYF,TGTGCCAGCAGCCAAGATTGGACAGGGAGCACAGATACGCAGTATTTT
TRBJ1-2,TRBV28,once,NA,CASSLTGHPVDGYTF,TGTGCCAGCAGTTTAACAGGCCACCCGGTGGATGGCTACACCTTC
TRBJ2-7,TRBV7-9,NA,TRBD2,CASSLAGRKLADRSYEQYF,TGTGCCAGCAGCTTAGCAGGGCGGAAGCTAGCGGATCGGTCCTACGAGCAGTACTTC
TRBJ2-1,TRBV11-1,NA,NA,CASSLALENEQFF,TGTGCCAGCAGCTTAGCGCTTGAGAATGAGCAGTTCTTC